A single sample is the source of the 27 T cell receptor beta chains below, sequenced in a study of breast tumors, draining lymph nodes, adjacent tissues. TCRdb re-called the multiplex PCR reads through MiXCR, storing one row per CDR3 protein. The sample has some 31,000 distinct CDR3 sequences, under 80% seen once. The sequenced material came from breast tumor tissue. Source of these receptors: a female donor with breast cancer. Some clones in this sample may be carry-over from other donors' samples.

In this sample, this clonotype turned up once. The CDR3 does not close with the conserved phenylalanine or tryptophan, likely indicating a read error. The gene calls are TRBV20-1 and TRBJ1-2; D remains ambiguous. V was clipped by 8 bases and J by 6 bases, with 19 bases between them. This CDR3 spans 13 amino acids. Germline values: CDR1 DFQATT, CDR2 SNEGSKA (reference sequence). In nucleotides, the CDR3 is TGCAGTACTATGACCCAACGGGTGGATGGCTACACCCTC. This sequence encodes CSTMTQRVDGYTL.

A few counts support this clonotype. This could be a read error, since a much larger clone is one nucleotide away. This sequence joins TRBV5-4 and TRBJ2-2, with a possible D match to TRBD2 (6 bases). The CDR3 is 15 residues long. Germline V gene data show CDR1 as SGHNT and CDR2 as YYREEE (reference sequence). V was clipped by 0 bases and J by 3 bases, with 9 bases between them. The CDR3 loop is CASSLELADTGELFF. CDR3 sequence (DNA): TGTGCCAGCAGCTTGGAACTAGCCGACACCGGGGAGCTGTTTTTT.

This clonotype was observed at least ten times. This sequence joins TRBV11-2 and TRBJ1-3; D is unresolved. The CDR3 covers 12 residues. Trimming removed 0 bases from V and 5 bases from J, with 2 bases in between. CDR1 is SGHAT, CDR2 FQNNGV, per germline. The CDR3: CASSLDRNTIYF. CDR3 nucleotides: TGTGCCAGCAGCTTAGACAGAAACACCATATATTTT.

About this clonotype: One end of the junction does not line up with germline, which may come from a read error. The rearrangement joins TRBV5-1 to TRBJ2-1; 13 bases are a match to TRBD2. This CDR3 region has 18 residues. The V gene's germline CDR1 is SGHRS and CDR2 YFSETQ. The CDR3 nucleotides read TGCGCCAGCAGATTCGGACTAGCGGGAGTTCTGAGGTACAATGGGCAGTTCTTC. It codes for CASRFGLAGVLRYNGQFF.

This chain uses TRBV6-1 with TRBJ2-3; 10 bases match TRBD2. The CDR3 has 15 amino acids. With V trimmed by 7 bases and J by 4 bases, 8 bases remained unmatched. Per germline, CDR1 MNHNS and CDR2 SASEGT. CDR3 protein: CASTLTSGTADTQYF. CDR3 sequence (DNA): TGTGCCAGCACCCTAACTAGCGGGACTGCAGATACGCAGTATTTT.

The genes are TRBV7-9 and TRBJ1-4; D is ambiguous. The V end was cut by 5 bases, the J end by 8 bases, with 12 bases between. Germline CDR1 and CDR2: SEHNR and FQNEAQ (reference sequence). The CDR3 runs 13 residues. CDR3 residues: CASSEGRMEKLFF. The CDR3 region has the DNA TGTGCCAGCAGCGAAGGACGGATGGAAAAACTGTTTTTT.

A word on this clonotype: One junction end disagrees with the germline gene, perhaps due to a read error. The chain recombines TRBV6-2 or TRBV6-3 with TRBJ2-7; the D gene is possibly TRBD1 (6 bases). CDR1 is MNHEY and CDR2 is SVGEGT in the germline V gene. The CDR3 runs to 17 residues. The DNA for the CDR3 is TGTGCCAGCAGTCAACGCGTACAGGGCGAATGGGTCTACGAGCGGTACTTC. It yields the protein CASSQRVQGEWVYERYF.

The chain links TRBV19 to TRBJ1-5; D may be TRBD1 (5 bases). V lost 7 bases to trimming and J lost 5 bases, with 15 bases between them. CDR1 LNHDA and CDR2 SQIVND come from the germline V gene (reference sequence). CDR3 size: 14 residues. DNA of the CDR3: TGTGCCAGTAATCCGGGACGGTTCTATCAGCCCCAGCATTTT. It codes for CASNPGRFYQPQHF.

Turning to this clonotype: A junction boundary mismatches the germline segment, possibly from a read error. V and J are TRBV6-5 and TRBJ1-3, with no clear D. The CDR3 has 12 residues. The germline V gene encodes CDR1 MNHEY and CDR2 SVGAGI. For the CDR3, the DNA is TGTGCCAGCAATCCGACTGGGAACACCATATATTTT. It yields the protein CASNPTGNTIYF.

This sequence joins TRBV9 and TRBJ2-1; TRBD2 matches at 10 bases. The trim removed 2 bases at V and 5 bases at J, leaving 7 bases unmatched. The CDR3 covers 16 residues. Germline CDR1 is SGDLS and CDR2 is YYNGEE. CDR3 nucleotides: TGTGCCAGCAGCGTTCTGAAGGGACTAGCGCACAATGAGCAGTTCTTC. It translates to CASSVLKGLAHNEQFF.

The rearrangement links TRBV5-1 to TRBJ2-3; weak D call: TRBD2 (5 bases). Trimming took 4 bases from V and 1 from J, leaving 13 bases between them. This CDR3 is built from 15 residues. The germline V gene has CDR1 SGHRS and CDR2 YFSETQ. The CDR3 sequence is CASSPPWRGTDTQYF. CDR3 DNA sequence: TGCGCCAGCAGCCCCCCGTGGCGGGGCACAGATACGCAGTATTTT.

This chain uses TRBV2 with TRBJ2-7; 9 nucleotides align to TRBD2. Trimming took 7 bases from V and 3 from J; bases not matched to a gene: 10. The CDR3 consists of 15 residues. The V gene's germline CDR1 is SNHLY and CDR2 FYNNEI. CDR3 residues: CASTERLAGFYEQYF. The CDR3 nucleotides are TGTGCCAGCACCGAACGGCTAGCGGGATTCTACGAGCAGTACTTC.

There are many counts of this clonotype. The chain employs TRBV7-6 and TRBJ2-3; unclear D gene. This CDR3 has 16 residues. Germline CDR1 is SGHVS and CDR2 is FNYEAQ. V gave up 5 bases and J gave up 0 bases, with 15 bases separating them. The CDR3 protein is CASSPRAGTSTDTQYF. The CDR3 nucleotides are TGTGCCAGCAGCCCTAGAGCCGGAACTAGCACAGATACGCAGTATTTT.

This clonotype was recorded only once. This chain links TRBV9 with TRBJ2-7; D possibly uses TRBD1 or TRBD2 (7 bases each). Trimming left V 3 bases short and J 3 bases short, with 13 bases between. Germline V gene lookup returns CDR1 SGDLS and CDR2 YYNGEE. CDR3 length: 14 residues. This chain's CDR3 is CASSAGGVDYEQYF. DNA for the CDR3: TGTGCCAGCAGCGCAGGGGGGGTAGACTACGAGCAGTACTTC.

The chain employs TRBV15 and TRBJ1-6; 10 bases line up with TRBD1. This CDR3 has 17 amino acids. With V trimmed by 3 bases and J by 10 bases, 12 bases remained unmatched. CDR1 is LNHNV, CDR2 YYDKDF, per germline (reference sequence). CDR3 nucleotide sequence: TGTGCCACCAGCAGGCTCGCTCCGGGACAGGGGAACTCACCCCTCCACTTT. Translated, it gives CATSRLAPGQGNSPLHF.

This clonotype appeared many times. A read error may be the cause here, since a much bigger clone is one base away. V gene TRBV20-1 combines with J gene TRBJ2-7; 8 bases fit TRBD1. The CDR3 is made up of 14 amino acids. Germline CDR1 is DFQATT and CDR2 is SNEGSKA (reference sequence). The CDR3 region is CSAPRTGNSSEQYF. CDR3 coding DNA: TGCAGTGCTCCCCGGACAGGGAACTCCTCCGAGCAGTACTTC.

This clonotype was picked up many times. At one of its ends the junction is not consistent with the germline gene, which may arise from a read error. The chain employs TRBV7-7 and TRBJ2-1; a possible D gene is TRBD2 (5 bases). The CDR3 has 12 amino acids. Germline CDR1 reads SSHAT; CDR2 reads FNYEAQ (reference sequence). The CDR3 sequence is CASSRDYNEQFF. The CDR3 DNA follows: TGTGCTAGCAGCCGGGACTACAATGAGCAGTTCTTC.

This chain links TRBV7-9 with TRBJ2-1; 12 bases map to TRBD2. Germline-derived CDR1 and CDR2 are SEHNR and FQNEAQ (reference sequence). V shed 5 bases, J shed 15 bases, and the junction held 8 bases outside the gene matches. This CDR3 is 13 amino acids long. The CDR3 spells CASSPSSGRAGFF. The CDR3 DNA is TGTGCCAGCAGCCCCTCTAGCGGGAGGGCCGGGTTCTTC.

This clonotype was detected many times. One junction end disagrees with the germline gene, perhaps due to a read error. The gene calls are TRBV6-5 and TRBJ2-3, with a possible D match to TRBD1 (6 bases). This CDR3 is built from 16 residues. Germline values: CDR1 MNHEY, CDR2 SVGAGI. The DNA of the CDR3 is TGTGCCAGCAGTCACTCCGTGGACAGTAGCACAGATACGCAGTATTTT. Residues: CASSHSVDSSTDTQYF.

This clonotype was recorded many times. V gene TRBV5-1 combines with J gene TRBJ2-7, with TRBD1 matching over 10 bases. J lost 1 base, V lost 8 bases, and 18 bases had no gene match. From germline, CDR1 is SGHRS and CDR2 YFSETQ. The CDR3 length is 18 residues. The CDR3 spells CASKGGDRGLSTSYEQYF. CDR3 nucleotides: TGCGCCAGTAAGGGAGGGGACAGGGGATTAAGTACGTCCTACGAGCAGTACTTC.

The chain joins TRBV7-3 to TRBJ2-5; D is perhaps TRBD1 (6 bases). Germline lookup yields CDR1 SGHTA and CDR2 FQGTGA. This CDR3 spans 14 amino acids. The ends were cut back, 1 base at V and 1 base at J, with 7 bases in the middle. CDR3 nucleotide sequence: TGTGCCAGCAGCTTAAGGGGGCCCCAAGAGACCCAGTACTTC. It codes for CASSLRGPQETQYF. The full variable domain, in which reference TRBV7-3 and TRBJ2-5 provide the parts outside the CDR3, is GAGVSQTPSNKVTEKGKYVELRCDPISGHTALYWYRQSLGQGPEFLIYFQGTGAADDSGLPNDRFFAVRPEGSVSTLKIQRTERGDSAVYLCASSLRGPQETQYFGPGTRLLVL.

This clonotype was detected ten times or more. This chain links TRBV5-5 with TRBJ1-6; unclear D gene. Between the trimmed V and J ends, which lost 2 bases and 16 bases, there was a span of 13 bases. Per germline, CDR1 SGHKS and CDR2 YYEKEE (reference sequence). This CDR3 region has 12 residues. The CDR3 protein is CASSLSNVGLHF. In DNA, the CDR3 is TGTGCCAGCAGCTTAAGTAACGTCGGACTCCACTTT.

V gene TRBV6-5 combines with J gene TRBJ2-2; D possibly corresponds to TRBD1 (6 bases). The germline CDR1 and CDR2 sequences are MNHEY and SVGAGI. V gave up 7 bases and J gave up 4 bases, with 19 bases separating them. The length of the CDR3 is 16 residues. The DNA of the CDR3 is TGTGCCAGCAAAATCGGAACTACAGGGACCACCGGGGAGCTGTTTTTT. Its translation is CASKIGTTGTTGELFF.

The chain carries TRBV7-3 and TRBJ1-5, with D maybe TRBD1 (5 bases). CDR3 length equals 13 residues. The V gene lost 0 bases and the J gene lost 8 bases, with 8 bases spanning the gap. From germline, CDR1 is SGHTA and CDR2 FQGTGA. The CDR3 DNA reads as TGTGCCAGCAGCTTAACGGGGGGGGAGCCCCAGCATTTT. Translation: CASSLTGGEPQHF.

This clonotype was observed at least ten times. CDR3 coding DNA: TGTGCCATCACCAACCGGGACAGGGGTGGGTATAGCAATCAGCCCCAGCATTTT. This codes for CAITNRDRGGYSNQPQHF. V gene TRBV10-3 combines with J gene TRBJ1-5; 10 nucleotides align to TRBD1. Germline loops: CDR1 ENHRY, CDR2 SYGVKD. V lost 7 bases to trimming and J lost 0 bases; unmatched junction nucleotides: 12. The CDR3 spans 18 residues.

By share of the sample, this clonotype is medium-sized (0.01 to 0.1%). The chain uses TRBV30 and TRBJ2-3, with TRBD2 identical over 8 bases. Germline V gives CDR1 GTSNPN, CDR2 SVGIG (reference sequence). The V segment lost 1 base and the J segment 2 bases; nucleotides outside the gene matches: 14. The CDR3 contains 18 residues. The CDR3 loop reads CAWSDVPGLAGATDTQYF. DNA for the CDR3: TGTGCCTGGAGTGACGTCCCAGGACTAGCTGGGGCCACAGATACGCAGTATTTT.

This clonotype was picked up one time. V is TRBV7-3 and J is TRBJ2-6, with 9 bases that match TRBD1. Germline lookup yields CDR1 SGHTA and CDR2 FQGTGA. There are 17 residues in the CDR3. CDR3: CAQPRDREYSGANVLTF. The DNA of the CDR3 is TGTGCTCAGCCACGGGACAGGGAATACTCTGGGGCCAACGTCCTGACTTTC.